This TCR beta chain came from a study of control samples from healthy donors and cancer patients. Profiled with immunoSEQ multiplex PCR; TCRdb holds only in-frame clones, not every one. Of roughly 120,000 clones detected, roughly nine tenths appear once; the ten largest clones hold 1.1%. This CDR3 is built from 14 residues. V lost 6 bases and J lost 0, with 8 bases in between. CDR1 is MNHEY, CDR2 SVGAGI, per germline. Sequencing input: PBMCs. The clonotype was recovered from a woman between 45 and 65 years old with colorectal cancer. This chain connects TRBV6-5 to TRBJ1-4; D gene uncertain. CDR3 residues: CASRNHATNEKLFF. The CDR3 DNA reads TGTGCCAGCAGAAACCACGCAACTAATGAAAAACTGTTTTTT.